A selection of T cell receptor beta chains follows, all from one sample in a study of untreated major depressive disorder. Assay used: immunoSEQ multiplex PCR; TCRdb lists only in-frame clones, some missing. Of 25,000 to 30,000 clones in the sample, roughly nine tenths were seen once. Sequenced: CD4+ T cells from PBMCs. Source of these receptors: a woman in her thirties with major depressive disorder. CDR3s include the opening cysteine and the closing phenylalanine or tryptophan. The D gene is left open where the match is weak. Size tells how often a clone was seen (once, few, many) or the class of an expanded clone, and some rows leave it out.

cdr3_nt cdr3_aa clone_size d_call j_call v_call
TGCGCCAGCAAAAGAATTAGCGGGGCCAGCTCCTACAATGAGCAGTTCTTC CASKRISGASSYNEQFF . TRBD2 TRBJ2-1 TRBV5-1
TGTGCCAGCAGCCTCGGGACTAGCGGGGGGGCCGGAGGTGGAGATACGCAGTATTTT CASSLGTSGGAGGGDTQYF . TRBD2 TRBJ2-3 TRBV4-2
TGCGCCAGCAGCTCCGCACGGACAGCACTCTATGGCTACACCTTC CASSSARTALYGYTF once . TRBJ1-2 TRBV4-3
TGTGCCAGCAGCTCAAGCCAGGGTCGCTATGGCTACACCTTC CASSSSQGRYGYTF . . TRBJ1-2 TRBV7-2
TGTGCCAGCAGGTACGGACAGCCGAATCTCTACGAGCAGTACTTC CASRYGQPNLYEQYF . . TRBJ2-7 TRBV6-5
TGCGCCAGCAGCTTGGCCGGTCGCACAGATACGCAGTATTTT CASSLAGRTDTQYF . . TRBJ2-3 TRBV5-1
TGTGCTAGTGGTTTGGCTCAGCCCCAGCATTTT CASGLAQPQHF . . TRBJ1-5 TRBV12-5
TGTGCCAGCAAGGTGGGACAGGGCAAACTGTTTTTT CASKVGQGKLFF . TRBD1 TRBJ1-4 TRBV28
TGTGCCAGCAGTGAGAACAGCTTCTCTGGAAACACCATATATTTT CASSENSFSGNTIYF once . TRBJ1-3 TRBV6-1
TGTGCCAGCAGTAACGGGCTTCCCCGGGTCGGTCAGCCCCAGCATTTT CASSNGLPRVGQPQHF . . TRBJ1-5 TRBV2
TGCAGTGCCCAGGGGGCGGGTGGCTACACCTTC CSAQGAGGYTF . TRBD1 TRBJ1-2 TRBV20-1
TGTGCCAGCAGTACCAGAGGTAGGAACACTGAAGCTTTCTTT CASSTRGRNTEAFF . . TRBJ1-1 TRBV11-1
TGTGCCAGCAGCCACATAAGGGCCCTCAATGAGCAGTTCTTC CASSHIRALNEQFF . . TRBJ2-1 TRBV2
TGTGCCAGCAGCTCGGACCTGGGCAGGGGCAGCGAGCAGTACTTC CASSSDLGRGSEQYF few . TRBJ2-7 TRBV6-1
TGCGCCAGCAGCCCTACAGGGGTGGGCAATCAGCCCCAGCATTTT CASSPTGVGNQPQHF . TRBD1 TRBJ1-5 TRBV4-1
TGTGCCAGCAGCATTGACAGGGGGATGAACACTGAAGCTTTCTTT CASSIDRGMNTEAFF . TRBD1 TRBJ1-1 TRBV11-2
TGTGCCAGCACCACCGGGAGGGTTAACACTGAAGCTTTCTTT CASTTGRVNTEAFF few . TRBJ1-1 TRBV2
TGTGCCAGCAGCGTAGGTCAGAGCGGGGGCTACAATGAGCAGTTCTTC CASSVGQSGGYNEQFF . TRBD2 TRBJ2-1 TRBV9
TGTGCCAGCAGTTCCCCCGGGATTATAAACAATGAGCAGTTCTTC CASSSPGIINNEQFF . . TRBJ2-1 TRBV28
TGTGCCAGTGCCGTGGGATCCTTAGGGGAGCAGTACTTC CASAVGSLGEQYF . . TRBJ2-7 TRBV11-2
TGTGCCAGCAGCTTAGGCGGGCGCGGGGTTAGGACTGAAGCTTTCTTT CASSLGGRGVRTEAFF few . TRBJ1-1 TRBV11-3
TGCGCCAGCAGCCAAGTTCAGAGGGGACACACTCTTACGGCAGATACGCAGTATTTT CASSQVQRGHTLTADTQYF . . TRBJ2-3 TRBV4-1
TGTGCCAGCAGTGAAGCTGTGGAGACCCAGTACTTC CASSEAVETQYF . . TRBJ2-5 TRBV2
TGTGCCAGCAGTTCGGACAGGGGGGGGTGGTTCAGCACTGAAGCTTTCTTT CASSSDRGGWFSTEAFF . TRBD1 TRBJ1-1 TRBV28
TGTGCCAGTGGACCGACAGATACGCAGTATTTT CASGPTDTQYF . . TRBJ2-3 TRBV6-6
TGCGCCAGCAGCCAGCAGCAAAACTATGGCTACACCTTC CASSQQQNYGYTF . . TRBJ1-2 TRBV5-1
TGCGCCAGCAGCCTGTCCGGGTTTGAAGCTTTCTTT CASSLSGFEAFF . . TRBJ1-1 TRBV4-1
TGTGCCAGCAGTTACCCGACCTGGTCACACTACGAGCAGTACTTC CASSYPTWSHYEQYF . . TRBJ2-7 TRBV6-7
TGTGCCAGCAGCTATATCAGGACAGACTATGGCTACACCTTC CASSYIRTDYGYTF . . TRBJ1-2 TRBV7-8
TGTGCCAGCAGCTTAGGGATCGTACAGGGTGGCTCACCCCTCCACTTT CASSLGIVQGGSPLHF . . TRBJ1-6 TRBV7-2
TGTGCCAGCAGTCCGAACCCGACAGGACTTATCGAGAGCTCCTATAATTCACCCCTCCACTTT CASSPNPTGLIESSYNSPLHF . . TRBJ1-6 TRBV27
TGTGCCAGTAGTATAGGAGTTGACAGGGGGCGCTGGGAGACCCAGTACTTC CASSIGVDRGRWETQYF . TRBD1 TRBJ2-5 TRBV19
TGTGCCAGCAGTGGCGGGACCTACTATGGCTACACCTTC CASSGGTYYGYTF . . TRBJ1-2 TRBV6-1
TGTGCCAGCAGCCCCGGGACAGGCTTAATCGAGCAGTACTTC CASSPGTGLIEQYF . TRBD1 TRBJ2-7 TRBV28
TGTGCCAGCAGTTATTATCGGGAGGTTCGTGGCTACACCTTC CASSYYREVRGYTF . . TRBJ1-2 TRBV6-6
TGTGCCAGCAGTGGGTACGGTGTTGATTTCGAGCAGTACTTC CASSGYGVDFEQYF . . TRBJ2-7 TRBV2
TGTGCCAGCAGGTCTGGACAGGGTCGAACCGGGGAGCTGTTTTTT CASRSGQGRTGELFF . TRBD1 TRBJ2-2 TRBV11-3
TGTGCCACCTGCTGGGACAGGGGGCTACGTGGCTACACCTTC CATCWDRGLRGYTF . TRBD1 TRBJ1-2 TRBV28
TGCGCCAGCAGAACCGGGACAGGAGACATGAACACTGAAGCTTTCTTT CASRTGTGDMNTEAFF once TRBD1 TRBJ1-1 TRBV5-1
TGTGCCAGCAGCCTTCGGGGCGCCGGGGAGCTGTTTTTT CASSLRGAGELFF . . TRBJ2-2 TRBV4-2
TGTGCCAGCAGCGCGGACAGGAATCAGCCCCAGCATTTT CASSADRNQPQHF few TRBD1 TRBJ1-5 TRBV5-6
TGTGCCAGCAGTGTTGAGACAGGGGCCGAGCAGTACTTC CASSVETGAEQYF . TRBD1 TRBJ2-7 TRBV6-4
TGTGCCAGCAGCGGGCGGGGCATAGACTATGGCTACACCTTC CASSGRGIDYGYTF . . TRBJ1-2 TRBV28
TGTGCCAGCAGCCAAGTAGAACAGGGAGGGGCGGAAAAACTGTTTTTT CASSQVEQGGAEKLFF . . TRBJ1-4 TRBV4-2
TGTGCCAGCAGCCTAATAGCGGGAGGGGGGAATGAGCAGTTCTTC CASSLIAGGGNEQFF . TRBD2 TRBJ2-1 TRBV7-2
TGTGCCAGCAGCTCCCAACAGCTACTGAACGAGCAGTACTTC CASSSQQLLNEQYF . . TRBJ2-7 TRBV7-9
TGTGCCAGCTCCCAAGGGACAGGAGGTAACTACGAGCAGTACTTC CASSQGTGGNYEQYF . TRBD1 TRBJ2-7 TRBV18
TGTGCCAGCAGCCGGGGGGCGGTGAACACTGAAGCTTTCTTT CASSRGAVNTEAFF . . TRBJ1-1 TRBV27
TGTGCCAGCAGCTTAGCGGGCGCAGATACGCAGTATTTT CASSLAGADTQYF once . TRBJ2-3 TRBV11-1
TGTGCCAGTAGTGGTTTCGGGGGCCAGGCAGATACGCAGTATTTT CASSGFGGQADTQYF . . TRBJ2-3 TRBV19
TGTGCCAGCAGCACCTACAGGGTTGGGCAGCCCCAGCATTTT CASSTYRVGQPQHF . . TRBJ1-5 TRBV5-6
TGTGCCAGCAGCCGATCTCCAAATGAAAAACTGTTTTTT CASSRSPNEKLFF . . TRBJ1-4 TRBV27
TGTGCCAGCAGCTTAGAGTATGCTGTGACTCGGACCCAGTACTTC CASSLEYAVTRTQYF . . TRBJ2-5 TRBV7-2
TGTGCCAGTAGTACCCACAGGGACGGCTACACCTTC CASSTHRDGYTF once . TRBJ1-2 TRBV19
TGTGCCAGCAGCTTAGCAGGACTGGTCAGCGAGCAGTACTTC CASSLAGLVSEQYF . . TRBJ2-7 TRBV11-2